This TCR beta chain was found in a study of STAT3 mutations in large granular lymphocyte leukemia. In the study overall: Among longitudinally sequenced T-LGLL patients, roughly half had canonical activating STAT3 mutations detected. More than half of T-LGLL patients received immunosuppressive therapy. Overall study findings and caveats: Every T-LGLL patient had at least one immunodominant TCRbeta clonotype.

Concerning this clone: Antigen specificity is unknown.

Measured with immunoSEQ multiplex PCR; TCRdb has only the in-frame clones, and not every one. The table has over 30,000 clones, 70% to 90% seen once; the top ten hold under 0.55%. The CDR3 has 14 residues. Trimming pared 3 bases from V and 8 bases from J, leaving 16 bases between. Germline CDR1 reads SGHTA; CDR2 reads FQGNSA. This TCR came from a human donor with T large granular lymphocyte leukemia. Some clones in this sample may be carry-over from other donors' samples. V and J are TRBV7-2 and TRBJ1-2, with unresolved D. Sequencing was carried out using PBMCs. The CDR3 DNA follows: TGTGCCAGCAGCTTTAGAAGGGCAATCTACGGCTACACCTTC. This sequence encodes CASSFRRAIYGYTF.